A selection of T cell receptor beta chains follows, all from one sample in a study of CD8+ T cells in alopecia areata. Clones were sequenced by immunoSEQ multiplex PCR, and TCRdb holds only the in-frame ones, with some missing. In the table there are about 74,000 clones, around 29% of which are singletons. Material: CD8+ T cells sorted from blood, obtained at week 4, from a patient treated with tofacitinib. These receptor sequences come from a human donor with alopecia areata. Each CDR3 is given with its conserved first and last residue. Each record gives: V gene, D gene, J gene, clone size, CDR3 DNA, CDR3 protein. D genes are given only for firm matches. The size of a clone is reported for some rows only, either as once, few or many, or as a class for expanded clones.

V: TRBV4-3
D: .
J: TRBJ2-2
size: .
DNA: TGCGCCAGCAGCCATACGGGGCGAAACACCGGGGAGCTGTTTTTT
CDR3: CASSHTGRNTGELFF

V: TRBV15
D: .
J: TRBJ2-3
size: few
DNA: TGTGCCACCAGCAGAGATAGCTCTGGACAAAGAAGCACAGATACGCAGTATTTT
CDR3: CATSRDSSGQRSTDTQYF

V: TRBV6-1
D: .
J: TRBJ2-7
size: few
DNA: TGTGCCAGCAGTGACCCGGGGTTCTCCTACGAGCAGTACTTC
CDR3: CASSDPGFSYEQYF

V: TRBV6-5
D: TRBD1
J: TRBJ2-7
size: many
DNA: TGTGCCAGCACCTCTACAGGGGCCGAGCAGTACTTC
CDR3: CASTSTGAEQYF

V: TRBV6-1
D: .
J: TRBJ2-5
size: .
DNA: TGTGCCAGCAGTTTTATGGGGACATATCAAGAGACCCAGTACTTC
CDR3: CASSFMGTYQETQYF

V: TRBV9
D: .
J: TRBJ2-5
size: .
DNA: TGTGCCAGCAGCGCCGAGGACGAAAAGACCCAGTACTTC
CDR3: CASSAEDEKTQYF

V: TRBV29-1
D: .
J: TRBJ1-1
size: .
DNA: TGCAGCGTCGAAACAGGAAACACTGAAGCTTTCTTT
CDR3: CSVETGNTEAFF

V: TRBV7-9
D: .
J: TRBJ2-7
size: .
DNA: TGTGCCAGCAGCTTAGTAGGTAGGGCCGACTACGAGCAGTACTTC
CDR3: CASSLVGRADYEQYF

V: TRBV2
D: TRBD1
J: TRBJ2-2
size: few
DNA: TGTGCCAGCAGTGCCGGGACAGCGAACACCGGGGAGCTGTTTTTT
CDR3: CASSAGTANTGELFF

V: TRBV29-1
D: TRBD1
J: TRBJ1-1
size: few
DNA: TGCAGCGTTGACCACAGGGGGCAAGGAACTGAAGCTTTCTTT
CDR3: CSVDHRGQGTEAFF

V: TRBV6-1
D: .
J: TRBJ2-3
size: few
DNA: TGTGCCAGCAGCGTAGGGGACAGCACAGATACGCAGTATTTT
CDR3: CASSVGDSTDTQYF

V: TRBV27
D: .
J: TRBJ2-7
size: few
DNA: TGTGCCAGCTCGGTGGGGGGGCCGGGCGAGCAGTACTTC
CDR3: CASSVGGPGEQYF

V: TRBV7-9
D: TRBD2
J: TRBJ2-7
size: .
DNA: TGTGCCAGCAGCATTACGGGACTAGCGGGAGAGGTGGGTGGCTACGAGCAGTACTTC
CDR3: CASSITGLAGEVGGYEQYF

V: TRBV23-1
D: TRBD1
J: TRBJ1-1
size: few
DNA: TGCGCCAGCAGTCAATCGGGGGACAGATTGAACACTGAAGCTTTCTTT
CDR3: CASSQSGDRLNTEAFF

V: TRBV9
D: .
J: TRBJ2-5
size: .
DNA: TGTGCCAGCAGCGCCGTAGGACGGAACCAAGAGACCCAGTACTTC
CDR3: CASSAVGRNQETQYF

V: TRBV29-1
D: .
J: TRBJ1-1
size: few
DNA: TGCAGCGTTGAACCGAACACTGAAGCTTTCTTT
CDR3: CSVEPNTEAFF

V: TRBV19
D: .
J: TRBJ2-2
size: .
DNA: TGTGCCAGTAGTATCCCAGGGTGGGTCACCGGGGAGCTGTTTTTT
CDR3: CASSIPGWVTGELFF

V: TRBV7-8
D: .
J: TRBJ2-3
size: .
DNA: TGTGCCAGCAGCCTCGCCCACACAGATACGCAGTATTTT
CDR3: CASSLAHTDTQYF

V: TRBV27
D: .
J: TRBJ2-7
size: few
DNA: TGTGCCAGCAGTTCATTTGGACCGACCCGGTCCTACGAGCAGTACTTC
CDR3: CASSSFGPTRSYEQYF

V: TRBV29-1
D: .
J: TRBJ1-2
size: few
DNA: TGCAGCGTTAACAGGGTTTCAGGTGGCTACACCTTC
CDR3: CSVNRVSGGYTF

V: TRBV15
D: .
J: TRBJ1-3
size: few
DNA: TGTGCCACCAGCAGAGGAGGGCAGTTCTCTGGAAACACCATATATTTT
CDR3: CATSRGGQFSGNTIYF

V: TRBV6-6
D: TRBD1
J: TRBJ2-5
size: few
DNA: TGTGCCAGCATTCAGGGGACAGGGGAGACCCAGTACTTC
CDR3: CASIQGTGETQYF

V: TRBV19
D: .
J: TRBJ1-1
size: .
DNA: TGTGCCAGTAGTATTGGCCGGCGTGGGAACACTGAAGCTTTCTTT
CDR3: CASSIGRRGNTEAFF

V: TRBV6-5
D: .
J: TRBJ1-2
size: .
DNA: TGTGCCAGCAGTTTAAGCCGTGCGGGCGGCTACACCTTC
CDR3: CASSLSRAGGYTF

V: TRBV14
D: TRBD1
J: TRBJ1-1
size: .
DNA: TGTGCCAGCAGTATAGGGGGCGGAGGTGAAGCTTTCTTT
CDR3: CASSIGGGGEAFF

V: TRBV29-1
D: .
J: TRBJ2-7
size: few
DNA: TGCAGCGTTGAAGGAACACATAGCTCCTACGAGCAGTACTTC
CDR3: CSVEGTHSSYEQYF

V: TRBV30
D: TRBD1
J: TRBJ2-1
size: few
DNA: TGTGCCTGGAACCACGACCGGGACAGAAAGCACAATGAGCAGTTCTTC
CDR3: CAWNHDRDRKHNEQFF

V: TRBV30
D: TRBD1
J: TRBJ1-1
size: few
DNA: TGTGCCTGGAGAGACGGGACAGAAATTGAAGCTTTCTTT
CDR3: CAWRDGTEIEAFF

V: TRBV30
D: .
J: TRBJ2-5
size: few
DNA: TGTGCCTGGAGTGTACTGGGGTCGGGAGAGACCCAGTACTTC
CDR3: CAWSVLGSGETQYF

V: TRBV7-9
D: TRBD2
J: TRBJ2-5
size: .
DNA: TGTGCCAGCAGTCTGGCTAGCGGTTATGAGACCCAGTACTTC
CDR3: CASSLASGYETQYF

V: TRBV2
D: .
J: TRBJ2-1
size: .
DNA: TGTGCCAGCACACCCTCAAGGCTACACAATGAGCAGTTCTTC
CDR3: CASTPSRLHNEQFF

V: TRBV30
D: .
J: TRBJ2-3
size: few
DNA: TGTGCCTGGAGTGAAGACTCCCCAGGAACGCAGTATTTT
CDR3: CAWSEDSPGTQYF

V: TRBV29-1
D: .
J: TRBJ2-1
size: .
DNA: TGCAGCGTTGACCCCGGCCCTAGAGTGGATGAGCAGTTCTTC
CDR3: CSVDPGPRVDEQFF

V: TRBV15
D: TRBD2
J: TRBJ2-5
size: .
DNA: TGTGCCACCAGCCTTCGCCTGGCGGGAGGCGGAGAGACCCAGTACTTC
CDR3: CATSLRLAGGGETQYF

V: TRBV30
D: .
J: TRBJ1-3
size: .
DNA: TGTGCCTGGAAGGGGTCGGGAAACACCATATATTTT
CDR3: CAWKGSGNTIYF

V: TRBV9
D: .
J: TRBJ2-2
size: .
DNA: TGTGCCAGCAATCAACCCTCGAACACCGGGGAGCTGTTTTTT
CDR3: CASNQPSNTGELFF

V: TRBV14
D: TRBD1
J: TRBJ1-1
size: .
DNA: TGTGCCAGCAGCCAGACAGGGGACACTGAAGCTTTCTTT
CDR3: CASSQTGDTEAFF

V: TRBV14
D: .
J: TRBJ2-5
size: many
DNA: TGTGCCAGCAGCCAGGCCGGGAGTTGGGAGACCCAGTACTTC
CDR3: CASSQAGSWETQYF

V: TRBV4-3
D: .
J: TRBJ2-5
size: .
DNA: TGCGCCAGCAGCCAAGAGGGGTGGGAGACCCAGTACTTC
CDR3: CASSQEGWETQYF

V: TRBV27
D: .
J: TRBJ1-2
size: once
DNA: TGTGCCAGCAGTTTTAGTATCGGGGGCTCGGGTTATGGCTACACCTTC
CDR3: CASSFSIGGSGYGYTF

V: TRBV5-1
D: .
J: TRBJ2-5
size: .
DNA: TGCGCCAGCAGCTTGGAGGCCCAAGAGACCCAGTACTTC
CDR3: CASSLEAQETQYF

V: TRBV7-9
D: .
J: TRBJ2-7
size: few
DNA: TGTGCCAGCAGCTTTTTTTCGATCGGGGACGAGCAGTACTTC
CDR3: CASSFFSIGDEQYF

V: TRBV27
D: .
J: TRBJ2-7
size: few
DNA: TGTGCCAGCAGTTACAGGGGAGGCTACGAGCAGTACTTC
CDR3: CASSYRGGYEQYF

V: TRBV29-1
D: TRBD1
J: TRBJ2-7
size: .
DNA: TGCAGCGCTGTATCAGGGGGCAAATACGAGCAGTACTTC
CDR3: CSAVSGGKYEQYF

V: TRBV7-8
D: .
J: TRBJ1-1
size: few
DNA: TGTGCCAGCAGCACAATTGCGGGGGTGAACACTGAAGCTTTCTTT
CDR3: CASSTIAGVNTEAFF

V: TRBV4-1
D: .
J: TRBJ2-7
size: .
DNA: TGCGCCAGCAGCCAACTAAAGGAGGGCCGGTACGAGCAGTACTTC
CDR3: CASSQLKEGRYEQYF

V: TRBV19
D: .
J: TRBJ1-5
size: few
DNA: TGTGCCAGTAGCCAACCATGGGGCACCAATCAGCCCCAGCATTTT
CDR3: CASSQPWGTNQPQHF

V: TRBV6-4
D: .
J: TRBJ2-6
size: few
DNA: TGTGCCAGCAGTCCGGACGGACTCTCTGGGGCCAACGTCCTGACTTTC
CDR3: CASSPDGLSGANVLTF

V: TRBV29-1
D: .
J: TRBJ2-1
size: .
DNA: TGCAGCGTAATGGACCTAAATGAGCAGTTCTTC
CDR3: CSVMDLNEQFF